These 18 T cell receptor beta chains were sequenced from one sample in a study of cytomegalovirus exposure and HLA in healthy donors. PCR used 60 Vbeta primers and 13 Jbeta primers. Clones were read by immunoSEQ multiplex PCR, and TCRdb kept only the in-frame ones, dropping some. This sample carries tens of thousands of clones, around three quarters of them seen once, and the ten largest clones take around 4.8%. What was sequenced was PBMCs. The receptor set was obtained from a man aged 35 to 55 in good health and CMV-seronegative.

This clone has more than one count but fewer than ten. The DNA for the CDR3 is TGTGCCAGCAGCTTAGCGAGGTCGGGACTAGCGGGACAAGAGACCCAGTACTTC. It encodes CASSLARSGLAGQETQYF. The rearrangement joins TRBV7-9 to TRBJ2-5; 13 nucleotides agree with TRBD2. V shed 0 bases, J shed 2 bases, and the junction held 6 bases outside the gene matches. The CDR3 covers 18 residues. Germline V CDR1 and CDR2: SEHNR, FQNEAQ (reference sequence).

V is TRBV5-1 and J is TRBJ2-7, with TRBD2 matching over 7 bases. This CDR3 contains 14 residues. Trimming removed 3 bases from V and 3 bases from J; junction bases left unmatched: 6. CDR1 is SGHRS and CDR2 is YFSETQ in the germline V gene. This CDR3 is CASSSAGPNYEQYF. The CDR3 DNA is TGCGCCAGCAGCTCAGCGGGGCCCAACTACGAGCAGTACTTC. The entire variable domain, with the rest obtained from reference TRBV5-1 and TRBJ2-7, is as follows: KAGVTQTPRYLIKTRGQQVTLSCSPISGHRSVSWYQQTPGQGLQFLFEYFSETQRNKGNFPGRFSGRQFSNSRSEMNVSTLELGDSALYLCASSSAGPNYEQYFGPGTRLTVT.

This clone has only one observation. The chain uses TRBV7-9 and TRBJ2-3; D is ambiguous. CDR3 length: 16 amino acids. In germline, CDR1 is SEHNR, CDR2 FQNEAQ (reference sequence). Trimming shortened V by 5 bases and J by 2 bases, and 17 bases separated the two germline ends. The CDR3 loop is CASSTLREAYTDTQYF. CDR3 DNA sequence: TGTGCCAGCAGCACCCTTCGTGAAGCCTACACAGATACGCAGTATTTT.

The V and J genes are TRBV27 and TRBJ1-4; TRBD1 matches at 9 bases. The CDR3 loop spans 13 amino acids. CDR1 is MNHEY and CDR2 is SMNVEV in the germline V gene (reference sequence). Unmatched junction bases numbered 7, after V lost 5 bases and J lost 12 bases. CDR3: CASSLGQGRELFF. The CDR3 DNA sequence: TGTGCCAGCAGTCTAGGACAGGGGAGGGAACTGTTTTTT.

On this clone itself: At one boundary the junction diverges from the germline segment, which might be a read error. The rearrangement uses TRBV6-1 and TRBJ2-7; unclear D gene. Germline V CDR1 and CDR2: MNHNS, SASEGT. The CDR3 runs to 13 residues. CDR3 loop: CANSENSRHEQYF. For the CDR3, the DNA is TGTGCCAACAGTGAGAACAGTCGCCACGAGCAGTACTTC.

CDR3 nucleotides: TGTGCCAGCAGCTTAGAGGGACAGGGAGGCTACGAGCAGTACTTC. Translated: CASSLEGQGGYEQYF. The chain links TRBV7-2 to TRBJ2-7; 9 bases match TRBD1. The CDR3 length is 15 residues. V trimming: 1 base; J trimming: 3 bases; junction bases outside the gene matches: 4. Per the germline V gene, CDR1 is SGHTA and CDR2 is FQGNSA.

The chain's CDR3 is CASSVGGLASYEQYF. DNA of the CDR3: TGTGCCAGCAGCGTAGGAGGGCTAGCTTCCTACGAGCAGTACTTC. This chain joins TRBV9 and TRBJ2-7; D is perhaps TRBD2 (5 bases). The germline V gene encodes CDR1 SGDLS and CDR2 YYNGEE. The CDR3 length is 15 residues. With 0 bases removed from V and 1 base from J, the gap between germline ends came to 11 bases.

The chain recombines TRBV29-1 with TRBJ1-2; unclear D gene. The germline V and J ends were trimmed by 6 bases and 7 bases, with 12 bases remaining between them. Germline V gene lookup returns CDR1 SQVTM and CDR2 ANQGSEA. CDR3 length: 11 residues. Here the CDR3 DNA reads TGCAGCGTAGCCTCGGGGTCTGGCTACACCTTC. This encodes CSVASGSGYTF.

This clone was counted only a few times. The J gene is TRBJ1-1, the V gene TRBV16, with D hard to call. Trimming left V 0 bases short and J 11 bases short, with 16 bases between. The germline CDR1 and CDR2 sequences are KGHSY and FQNENV. The CDR3 has 14 residues. CDR3 DNA sequence: TGTGCCAGCAGCCAATCTATAGAGGGAAGGGTTGCTTTCTTT. Residues: CASSQSIEGRVAFF.

The chain carries TRBV19 and TRBJ1-5; D might be TRBD1 (5 bases). V shed 3 bases and J shed 0 bases, with 9 bases lying between them. The CDR3 length is 15 residues. From germline, CDR1 is LNHDA and CDR2 SQIVND (reference sequence). CDR3: CASSIGGNSNQPQHF. The CDR3 DNA reads TGTGCCAGTAGTATCGGGGGAAATAGCAATCAGCCCCAGCATTTT.

Turning to this clone: Other DNA sequences within the sample encode an identical CDR3. This chain links TRBV2 with TRBJ1-1; TRBD1 matches 8 bases. The CDR3 loop spans 14 amino acids. The germline V gene has CDR1 SNHLY and CDR2 FYNNEI. V trimming: 6 bases; J trimming: 4 bases; junction bases outside the gene matches: 7. The chain's CDR3 is CASRTGQGGTEAFF. CDR3 DNA sequence: TGTGCCAGCAGGACAGGACAGGGAGGCACTGAAGCTTTCTTT.

The chain uses TRBV30 and TRBJ2-7; a possible D gene is TRBD1 (6 bases). Germline V gives CDR1 GTSNPN, CDR2 SVGIG (reference sequence). Trimming stripped 1 base from V and 0 bases from J, with 13 bases between. This CDR3 region has 15 residues. The CDR3 loop reads CAWSADRTSSYEQYF. CDR3 coding DNA: TGTGCCTGGAGTGCCGACAGGACAAGCTCCTACGAGCAGTACTTC.

V is TRBV6-6 and J is TRBJ2-7; D not resolved. The CDR3 is 12 residues long. The V and J ends lost 0 bases and 6 bases respectively, with 6 bases between them. CDR1 and CDR2 from the germline V gene are MNHNY and SVGAGI (reference sequence). The CDR3 DNA reads as TGTGCCAGCAGTTACTCGTCTCGCGAGCAGTACTTC. Translated, it gives CASSYSSREQYF.

CDR3 loop: CASGTASGAYNEQFF. CDR3 nucleotides: TGTGCCAGTGGTACGGCGAGCGGGGCTTACAATGAGCAGTTCTTC. The chain employs TRBV19 and TRBJ2-1; the match to TRBD2 covers 7 bases. Germline loops: CDR1 LNHDA, CDR2 SQIVND (reference sequence). Germline trimming cut 8 bases from V and 4 bases from J; bases unmatched to any gene: 11. The CDR3 runs 15 residues.

The V call is TRBV6-5, the J call TRBJ1-1, with 9 bases aligning to TRBD1. The junction had 3 bases not matched to a gene; V was cut back by 8 bases and J by 5 bases. CDR1 and CDR2 (germline): MNHEY, SVGAGI. There are 12 residues in the CDR3. CDR3 amino acids: CASRTGETEAFF. The CDR3 DNA reads as TGTGCCAGCCGGACAGGGGAAACTGAAGCTTTCTTT.

The chain recombines TRBV7-9 with TRBJ2-7, with TRBD2 identical over 9 bases. The CDR3 totals 16 residues. The germline V gene has CDR1 SEHNR and CDR2 FQNEAQ (reference sequence). V lost 4 bases and J lost 3; bases outside the gene matches: 10. CDR3 protein: CASSSVSGSRDYEQYF. CDR3 coding DNA: TGTGCCAGCAGCTCAGTTAGCGGGAGCAGGGACTACGAGCAGTACTTC.

The V gene is TRBV4-1, the J gene TRBJ2-7; tentative D call: TRBD2 (6 bases). Germline V CDR1 and CDR2: MGHRA, YSYEKL. This CDR3 is 14 amino acids long. V lost 4 bases, J lost 7 bases, and 17 bases lay in between. This chain's CDR3 is CASSRLTWGEEQYF. Here the CDR3 DNA reads TGCGCCAGCAGCCGTCTCACCTGGGGGGAAGAGCAGTACTTC.

The rearrangement joins TRBV15 to TRBJ2-7, with a weak D call TRBD2 (5 bases). In germline, CDR1 is LNHNV, CDR2 YYDKDF (reference sequence). Trimming removed 1 base from V and 6 bases from J, with 13 bases in between. The CDR3 is 14 amino acids. CDR3 loop: CATSRVSSGSEQYF. In DNA form, the CDR3 reads TGTGCCACCAGCAGAGTTTCGTCGGGGAGCGAGCAGTACTTC.